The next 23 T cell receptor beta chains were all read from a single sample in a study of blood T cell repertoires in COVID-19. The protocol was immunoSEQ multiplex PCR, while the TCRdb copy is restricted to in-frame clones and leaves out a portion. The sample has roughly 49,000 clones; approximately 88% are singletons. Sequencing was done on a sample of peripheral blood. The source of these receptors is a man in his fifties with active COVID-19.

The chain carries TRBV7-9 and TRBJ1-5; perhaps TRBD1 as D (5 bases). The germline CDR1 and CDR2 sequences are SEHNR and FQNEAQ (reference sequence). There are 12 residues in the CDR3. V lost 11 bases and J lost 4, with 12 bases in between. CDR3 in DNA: TGTGCCTCCGGGGGGAATAATCAGCCCCAGCATTTT. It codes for CASGGNNQPQHF.

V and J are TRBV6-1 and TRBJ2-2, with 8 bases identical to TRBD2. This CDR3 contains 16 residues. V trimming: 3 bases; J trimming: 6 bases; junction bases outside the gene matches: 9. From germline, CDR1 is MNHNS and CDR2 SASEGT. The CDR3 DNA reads TGTGCCAGCAGTGACGCTAGCGGGTCGGGGGCCGGGGAGCTGTTTTTT. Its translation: CASSDASGSGAGELFF.

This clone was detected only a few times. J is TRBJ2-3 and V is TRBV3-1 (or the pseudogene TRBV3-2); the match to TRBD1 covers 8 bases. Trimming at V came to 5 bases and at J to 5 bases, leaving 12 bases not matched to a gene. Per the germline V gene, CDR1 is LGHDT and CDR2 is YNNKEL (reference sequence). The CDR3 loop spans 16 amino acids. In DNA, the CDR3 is TGTGCCAGCAGCTACCCGCAGGGGGCGCAGGGAGATACGCAGTATTTT. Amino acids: CASSYPQGAQGDTQYF.

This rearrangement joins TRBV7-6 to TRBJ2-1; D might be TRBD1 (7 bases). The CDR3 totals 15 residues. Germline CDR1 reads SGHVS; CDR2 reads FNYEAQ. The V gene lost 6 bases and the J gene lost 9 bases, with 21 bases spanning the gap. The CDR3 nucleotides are TGTGCCAGCAGTCAGGGGGGCGGGGTCGGAGCTGAGCAGTTCTTC. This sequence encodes CASSQGGGVGAEQFF.

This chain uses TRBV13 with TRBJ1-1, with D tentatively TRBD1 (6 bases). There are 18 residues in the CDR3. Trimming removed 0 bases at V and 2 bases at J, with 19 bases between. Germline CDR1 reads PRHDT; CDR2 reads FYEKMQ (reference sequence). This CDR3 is CASSLGGPLGQSNTEAFF. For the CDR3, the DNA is TGTGCCAGCAGCTTAGGAGGCCCCCTGGGACAAAGCAACACTGAAGCTTTCTTT.

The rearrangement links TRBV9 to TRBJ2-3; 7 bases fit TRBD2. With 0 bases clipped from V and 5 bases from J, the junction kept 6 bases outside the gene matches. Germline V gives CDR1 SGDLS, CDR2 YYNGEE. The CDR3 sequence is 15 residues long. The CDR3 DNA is TGTGCCAGCAGCGTAGTGGGAGGGAGGGGAGATACGCAGTATTTT. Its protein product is CASSVVGGRGDTQYF.

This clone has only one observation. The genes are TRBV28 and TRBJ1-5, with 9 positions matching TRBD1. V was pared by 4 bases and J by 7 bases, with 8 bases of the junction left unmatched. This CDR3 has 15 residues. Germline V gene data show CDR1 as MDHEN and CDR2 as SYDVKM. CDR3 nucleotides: TGTGCCAGCAGTTCAGGGGACAGGGAAATCCAGCCCCAGCATTTT. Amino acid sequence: CASSSGDREIQPQHF.

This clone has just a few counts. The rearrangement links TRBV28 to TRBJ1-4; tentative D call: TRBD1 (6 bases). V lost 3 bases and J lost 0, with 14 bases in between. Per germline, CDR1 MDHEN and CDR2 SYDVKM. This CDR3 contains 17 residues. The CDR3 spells CASSLGAKSPTNEKLFF. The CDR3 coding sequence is TGTGCCAGCAGTTTGGGGGCTAAGTCCCCAACTAATGAAAAACTGTTTTTT.

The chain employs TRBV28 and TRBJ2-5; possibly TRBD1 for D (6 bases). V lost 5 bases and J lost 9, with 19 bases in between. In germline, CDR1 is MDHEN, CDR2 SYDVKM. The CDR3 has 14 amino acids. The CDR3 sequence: CASSPGTFGWAQYF. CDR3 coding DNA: TGTGCCAGCAGTCCCGGGACATTCGGTTGGGCCCAGTACTTC.

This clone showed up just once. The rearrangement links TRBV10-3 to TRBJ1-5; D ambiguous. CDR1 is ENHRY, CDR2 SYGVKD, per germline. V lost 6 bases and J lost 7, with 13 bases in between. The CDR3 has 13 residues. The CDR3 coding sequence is TGTGCCATCAGCGCTCAGGTTGGGCAGCCCCAGCATTTT. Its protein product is CAISAQVGQPQHF.

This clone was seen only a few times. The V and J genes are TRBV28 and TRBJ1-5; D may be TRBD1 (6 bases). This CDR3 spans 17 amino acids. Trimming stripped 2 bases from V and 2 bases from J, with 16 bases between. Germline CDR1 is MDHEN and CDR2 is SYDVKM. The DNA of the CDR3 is TGTGCCAGCAGTTTAATGACAGGAGGAGATGGCAATCAGCCCCAGCATTTT. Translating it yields CASSLMTGGDGNQPQHF. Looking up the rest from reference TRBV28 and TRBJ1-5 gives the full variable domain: DVKVTQSSRYLVKRTGEKVFLECVQDMDHENMFWYRQDPGLGLRLIYFSYDVKMKEKGDIPEGYSVSREKKERFSLILESASTNQTSMYLCASSLMTGGDGNQPQHFGDGTRLSIL.

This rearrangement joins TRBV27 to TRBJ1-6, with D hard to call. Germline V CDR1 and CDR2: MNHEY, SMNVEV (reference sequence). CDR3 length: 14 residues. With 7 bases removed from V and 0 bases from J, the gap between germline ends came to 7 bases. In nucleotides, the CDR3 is TGTGCCAGCATGGGGAGCTCCTATAATTCACCCCTCCACTTT. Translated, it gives CASMGSSYNSPLHF.

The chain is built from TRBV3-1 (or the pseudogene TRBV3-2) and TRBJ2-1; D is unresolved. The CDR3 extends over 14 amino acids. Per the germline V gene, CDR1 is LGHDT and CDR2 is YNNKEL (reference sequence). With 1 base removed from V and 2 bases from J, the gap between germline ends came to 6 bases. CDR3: CASSQGATYNEQFF. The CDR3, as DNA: TGTGCCAGCAGCCAAGGGGCTACCTACAATGAGCAGTTCTTC.

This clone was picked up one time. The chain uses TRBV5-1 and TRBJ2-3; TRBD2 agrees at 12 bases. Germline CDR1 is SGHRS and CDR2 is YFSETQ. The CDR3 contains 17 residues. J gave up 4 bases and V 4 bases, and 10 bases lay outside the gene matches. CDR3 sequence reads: CASSLPGSSGGADTQYF. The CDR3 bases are TGCGCCAGCAGCCTACCCGGATCTAGCGGGGGGGCAGATACGCAGTATTTT.

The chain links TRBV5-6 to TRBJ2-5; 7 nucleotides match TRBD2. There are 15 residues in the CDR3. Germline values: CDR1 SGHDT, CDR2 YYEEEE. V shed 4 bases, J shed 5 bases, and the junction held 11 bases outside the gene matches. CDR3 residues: CASSRGDYSAETQYF. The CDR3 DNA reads TGTGCCAGCAGCCGCGGGGACTATTCGGCGGAGACCCAGTACTTC. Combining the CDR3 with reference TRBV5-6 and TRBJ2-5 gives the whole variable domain DAGVTQSPTHLIKTRGQQVTLRCSPKSGHDTVSWYQQALGQGPQFIFQYYEEEERQRGNFPDRFSGHQFPNYSSELNVNALLLGDSALYLCASSRGDYSAETQYFGPGTRLLVL.

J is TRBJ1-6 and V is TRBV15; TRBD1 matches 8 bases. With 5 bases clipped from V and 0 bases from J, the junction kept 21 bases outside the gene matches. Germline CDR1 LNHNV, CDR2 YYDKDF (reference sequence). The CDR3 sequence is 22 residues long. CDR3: CATSPPPRPGTGEFSYNSPLHF. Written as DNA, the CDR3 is TGTGCCACCAGCCCACCACCTAGGCCCGGGACAGGAGAATTCTCCTATAATTCACCCCTCCACTTT.

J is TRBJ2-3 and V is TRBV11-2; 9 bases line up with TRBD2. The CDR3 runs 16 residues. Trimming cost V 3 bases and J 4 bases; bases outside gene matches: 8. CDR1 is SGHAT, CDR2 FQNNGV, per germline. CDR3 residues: CASSFSFAGGPDTQYF. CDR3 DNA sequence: TGTGCCAGCAGCTTCAGCTTTGCGGGGGGGCCAGATACGCAGTATTTT.

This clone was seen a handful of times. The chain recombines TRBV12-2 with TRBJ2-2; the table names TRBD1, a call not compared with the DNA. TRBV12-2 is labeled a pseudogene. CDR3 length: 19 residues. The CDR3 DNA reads TGTGCAAGTCGCTTAGCGAAAGTGGGGGCGGTCCTGGGCACCGGGGAGCTGTTTTTT. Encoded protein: CASRLAKVGAVLGTGELFF.

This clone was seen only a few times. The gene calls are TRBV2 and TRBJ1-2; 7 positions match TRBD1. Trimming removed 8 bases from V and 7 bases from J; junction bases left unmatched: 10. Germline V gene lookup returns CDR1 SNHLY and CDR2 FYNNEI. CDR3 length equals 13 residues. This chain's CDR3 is CASHDREKGGYTF. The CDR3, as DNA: TGTGCCAGCCATGACAGGGAGAAGGGTGGCTACACCTTC.

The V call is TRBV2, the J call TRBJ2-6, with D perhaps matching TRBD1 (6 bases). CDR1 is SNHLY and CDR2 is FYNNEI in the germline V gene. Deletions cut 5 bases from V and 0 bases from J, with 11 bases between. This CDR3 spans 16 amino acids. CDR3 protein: CASSPTGPSGANVLTF. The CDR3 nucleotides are TGTGCCAGCAGTCCCACAGGGCCCTCTGGGGCCAACGTCCTGACTTTC.

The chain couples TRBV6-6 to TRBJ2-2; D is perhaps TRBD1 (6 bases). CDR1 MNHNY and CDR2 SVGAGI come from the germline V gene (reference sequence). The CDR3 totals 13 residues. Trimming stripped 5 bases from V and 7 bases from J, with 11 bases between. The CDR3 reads CASSGGVGGELFF. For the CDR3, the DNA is TGTGCCAGCAGTGGGGGCGTAGGCGGGGAGCTGTTTTTT.

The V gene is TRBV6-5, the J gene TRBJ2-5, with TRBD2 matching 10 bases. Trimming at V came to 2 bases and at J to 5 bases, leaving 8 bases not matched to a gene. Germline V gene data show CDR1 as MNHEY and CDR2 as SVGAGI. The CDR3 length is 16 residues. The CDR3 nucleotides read TGTGCCAGCAGTTACGTACTAGCGGGGCCCGGGGAGACCCAGTACTTC. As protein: CASSYVLAGPGETQYF.

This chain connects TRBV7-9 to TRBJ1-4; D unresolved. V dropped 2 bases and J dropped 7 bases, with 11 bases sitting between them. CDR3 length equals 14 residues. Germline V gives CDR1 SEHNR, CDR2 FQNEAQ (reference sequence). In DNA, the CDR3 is TGTGCCAGCAGCTTACACGAGAGTTCTGAAAAACTGTTTTTT. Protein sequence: CASSLHESSEKLFF.